This T cell receptor beta chain came from a study of cytomegalovirus exposure and HLA in healthy donors (dated by TCRdb to the late 2010s). Turning to the overall study: According to an earlier analysis of 587 of the donors, about 179 million T cells yielded over 100 million unique TCR beta sequences and about 300 Gb of sequence data. An early release that covered several hundred HLA-typed donors contained approximately 300 gigabases of sequencing data and around 85 million unique TCR sequences. Of the approximately 400 genotyped donors, roughly 85% fell in the genetic ancestry cluster associated with self-reported Caucasian donors. The study was designed to test whether signatures of past pathogen exposure could be identified by cataloging public T cell receptors. The study used immunosequencing to profile the T cell repertoires of about 670 subjects and linked those repertoires to cytomegalovirus serostatus. Besides the first cohort of under 700 subjects, a separate validation cohort made up of some 110 different subjects was used. High-throughput TCR immunosequencing, statistical association of individual TCRs with disease status, and machine learning were combined to predict cytomegalovirus infection status. To study patterns of TCR occurrence, a later analysis re-analyzed previously published TCR beta repertoires from 500 to 850 donors and added high-resolution HLA genotyping. The later analysis used no new phenotypic data to find candidate immune exposures, relying instead on TCR beta sequences and their occurrence across donors. An earlier analysis of approximately 500 of the donors applied high-throughput TCR beta sequencing to assess whether each TCR beta V gene segment acted as functional or pseudogenic. Alongside the repertoire data, information on donor age, sex, ethnicity and CMV serostatus was compiled. A later genetic analysis used genome-wide SNP genotypes for about 60% of the roughly 670 donors, treating that subset as a discovery cohort. All discovery cohort repertoires had been generated on a single sequencing platform. HLA typing included class I and class II loci at four-digit resolution. The number of donors typed differed by locus, with roughly 620-630 for A, B, C, DRB1 and DQB1, 522 for DQA1, 606 for DPA1, and around 460 for DPB1. Roughly five DR-DQ haplotypes were handled as single units for association and clustering because linkage in the cohort was strong. Among some 400 genotyped donors of the cohort, an average of roughly 230,000 unique TCR beta nucleotide sequences was sequenced per donor, of which 15% to 20% were non-productive. General findings and caveats noted by the study authors: Specific HLA alleles were associated with 15,000 to 20,000 TCR beta sequences at a false discovery rate of 0.05 in a later analysis. An earlier analysis of around 600 of the donors showed that most TCR beta V segments appeared in productive rearrangements either about 87% or about 30% of the time, which broadly matched IMGT annotations. A later genetic analysis associated a missense DCLRE1C variant with V-gene and J-gene trimming of TCR beta chains, and an independent cohort replicated the association. Across donors, most TCR sequences were observed very rarely, whereas some public TCRs were present in many individuals. The study listed 164 TCR beta chains as associated with cytomegalovirus. The sequencing pipeline was judged likely to have produced a cluster of highly shared sequence variants as a technical artifact. According to a later analysis, parvovirus B19, influenza, CMV and Epstein-Barr virus appeared linked to several top co-occurrence clusters. Because counts were too low, roughly 17 rarely observed V segments, including chromosome 9 orphons, were left out of the earlier analysis of about 500 of the donors. In a later analysis, HLA-associated TCR beta chains were found to be more clonally expanded and to have lower generation probabilities than equally common non-associated chains. A few of the identified cytomegalovirus-associated TCR beta chains were confirmed in vitro to be specific for cytomegalovirus antigens. Correlated functional status among segregating V segments might be attributable to linkage disequilibrium, but an unknown experimental factor could not be ruled out. A later analysis found that TCR association rates varied across HLA loci, with DRB1 alleles showing the most associated TCRs and HLA-C alleles the fewest. Presence/absence analyses assumed roughly uniform sequencing depth across donors, an assumption that may not hold. When HLA alleles, especially DR and DQ, strongly co-occurred, attributing TCR associations to individual alleles was difficult. In both the original and validation cohorts, the classifier was reported to diagnose cytomegalovirus status with high specificity and sensitivity. A later genetic analysis reported fewer N-insertions in productive TCRs among donors in an Asian-associated ancestry cluster than the 666-donor mean. Because some donors lacked HLA typing at each locus, the association tests relied only on the typed subset. In this cohort, only TCR beta chains were sequenced, and detectable features were limited by the absence of alpha or paired-chain data. A further reported finding was that TCR beta sequences accurately predicted the HLA-A and HLA-B alleles for most subjects in the first cohort. CMV serostatus was the only immune exposure information available for the cohort. According to a later analysis, most CMV-associated TCR beta chains appeared to be HLA-restricted, and the HLA associations seemed to be driven largely by CMV exposure. The authors suggested that the approach could potentially be extended to other disease states and immunological phenotypes.

The cohort was made up of approximately 670 healthy bone marrow donors. At the time of sampling, all cohort members were nominally healthy, though unrecorded immune exposures were likely present. The donor was CMV seronegative and belonged to the group of 320 or so seronegative cohort members. A peripheral blood sample was provided by each donor, and peripheral blood mononuclear cells were used for TCR beta sequencing. The Qiagen DNeasy Blood Extraction Kit was used to extract genomic DNA from the blood cell samples. As to this clone: This clone's antigen is unknown. Per-base quality was not reported, and no clone a single base away is much larger than it.

Receptor libraries were prepared by the immunoSEQ multiplex PCR assay. The multiplex PCR relied on a mix of 60 forward primers for TCR Vbeta segments and 13 reverse primers for TCR Jbeta segments. A multiplex PCR assay on genomic DNA amplified the CDR3 region of rearranged TCR beta genes. On the Illumina HiSeq System, the amplified TCR beta libraries were sequenced as 87-base-pair reads. The authors' analysis ran thus. In a later analysis, roughly 80 million unique TCR beta chains were counted across the 650 to 700 repertoires, and about 10 million of these chains were shared by at least two donors. A nearest-neighbor algorithm error-corrected the raw reads and collapsed the reads into unique sequences, merging closely related sequences to remove PCR and sequencing errors. CDR3 sequences were aligned to IMGT reference sequences to assign V, D and J gene segments. Each retained sequence needed at least a six-nucleotide match to both a V gene segment and a J gene segment. A rearrangement was called productive if the CDR3 had no stop codons and remained in frame with V and J, and every other rearrangement was called non-productive. CDR3 was defined according to IMGT convention as the region running from the second conserved V-encoded cysteine to the conserved J-encoded phenylalanine. The earlier analysis of about 610 of the donors excluded sequences that lacked an unambiguous match to a single V gene segment. An earlier analysis of 587 of the donors classified V segments as functional when productive rearrangements were above 56.7% and as segregating when the standard deviation between donors was above 5%. A statistical classification framework was built for diagnosing cytomegalovirus status from the catalog of TCR beta chain sequences. In a later analysis, V and J genes were assigned by comparing TCR nucleotide sequences against IMGT/GENE-DB human TR gene sequences. The TCRdist pipeline was used in a later analysis to assign CDR3 sequences and most-parsimonious VDJ recombination scenarios. In a later analysis, each TCR beta chain was defined by its CDR3 amino acid sequence together with its V-gene family, and reads lacking a unique V-gene family were excluded. To address suspected cross-contamination and a sequencing artifact, a later analysis removed roughly 640 highly shared, low-generation-probability nucleotide sequences. A later analysis calculated a clonal expansion index for each public chain from normalized within-repertoire ranks of inferred template counts. Generation probabilities in a later analysis came from a VDJ recombination model fitted to out-of-frame rearrangements, and those results were checked against IGoR. Hypergeometric tests were used in a later analysis to score TCR-TCR, TCR-HLA and TCR-CMV co-occurrence, with a repertoire-size bias correction applied to the TCR pairs. A later analysis estimated false discovery rates by permuting HLA or CMV assignments 20 times. A later analysis grouped co-occurring TCRs with DBSCAN, adding TCRdist sequence similarity when clustering within HLA-allele-positive subsets. Co-occurrence clustering excluded repertoires with fewer than 30,000 or more than 120,000 public chains, plus five with anomalous nucleotide sharing. TCRdb limited this immuneACCESS table to in-frame rearrangements with V and J called. A share of clones is missing; checked studies link under half to unresolved V genes, and the rest is unexplained. That table furnishes V, J and clone size, whereas the DNA furnished D and trimming. The sample table records 110,000 or so clones; around 63% of these occur just once. Roughly 3.2% of the sample is in the top ten clones.

The sequence came from a man aged 30 to 39 in good health and CMV-seronegative. Sequenced sample: PBMCs.

The DNA reads as follows: TGTGCCAGCAGCTGGCGGGCCACCTACAATGAGCAGTTCTTC. Translated, this is CASSWRATYNEQFF. Recombination joined TRBV5-6 with TRBJ2-1, and possibly TRBD2, on 5 matching bases. Including the terminal cysteine and phenylalanine, the CDR3 comprises 14 residues. Of all the DNA, just the CDR3 is kept, 42 bases in frame from base 1. V is cut by 3 bases and J by 2 bases, and the space between the germline ends is 9 bases. Based on the germline V gene, the CDR1 and CDR2 sequences are SGHDT and YYEEEE.